The 13 T cell receptor beta chains listed next were all sequenced from one sample in a study of cytomegalovirus exposure and HLA in healthy donors. PCR was performed using 60 Vbeta and 13 Jbeta primers. Data came from immunoSEQ multiplex PCR; TCRdb stores just in-frame clones and leaves some out. This sample lists 70,000 to 100,000 clones; its ten largest clones have 3.5% to 4%. The specimen was PBMCs. Every receptor here comes from a man between 18 and 35 years old in good health and CMV-seropositive.

The chain recombines TRBV19 with TRBJ2-1; 8 positions match TRBD1. Trimming removed 5 bases from V and 7 bases from J; junction bases left unmatched: 10. Looked up from germline, CDR1 is LNHDA and CDR2 is SQIVND (reference sequence). This CDR3 is built from 15 residues. The CDR3 bases are TGTGCCAGTAGTCCGCTGGGCACAGGGGGGAATGAGCAGTTCTTC. This codes for CASSPLGTGGNEQFF.

The chain links TRBV25-1 to TRBJ1-1; 8 nucleotides line up with TRBD1. Per germline, CDR1 MGHDK and CDR2 SYGVNS. V lost 3 bases, J lost 4 bases, and 4 bases stayed unmatched. The CDR3 totals 14 residues. The CDR3 sequence is CASSENRGSTEAFF. Here the CDR3 DNA reads TGTGCCAGCAGTGAGAACAGGGGGAGCACTGAAGCTTTCTTT.

The chain recombines TRBV5-1 with TRBJ2-3; D ambiguous. The CDR3 loop spans 16 amino acids. Trimming stripped 0 bases from V and 0 bases from J, with 11 bases between. From germline, CDR1 is SGHRS and CDR2 YFSETQ. CDR3 coding DNA: TGCGCCAGCAGCTTGGATCTTTTCCCTAGCACAGATACGCAGTATTTT. This encodes CASSLDLFPSTDTQYF.

The gene calls are TRBV9 and TRBJ2-7; tentatively, D is TRBD2 (5 bases). Germline V gene sequence: CDR1 SGDLS, CDR2 YYNGEE. The length of the CDR3 is 13 residues. The ends were cut back, 5 bases at V and 3 bases at J, with 12 bases in the middle. The CDR3, as DNA: TGTGCCAGCAGTGCACCCCGGGGCTACGAGCAGTACTTC. Protein product: CASSAPRGYEQYF. Full variable domain (missing parts from reference TRBV9 and TRBJ2-7): DSGVTQTPKHLITATGQRVTLRCSPRSGDLSVYWYQQSLDQGLQFLIQYYNGEERAKGNILERFSAQQFPDLHSELNLSSLELGDSALYFCASSAPRGYEQYFGPGTRLTVT.

The chain combines TRBV29-1 with TRBJ2-5; D possibly corresponds to TRBD1 (5 bases). The CDR3 extends over 15 amino acids. The V and J ends lost 5 bases and 5 bases respectively, with 21 bases between them. Germline CDR1 SQVTM, CDR2 ANQGSEA. CDR3 sequence: CSVKVESRAVETQYF. CDR3 nucleotides: TGCAGCGTTAAAGTCGAATCCAGGGCTGTGGAGACCCAGTACTTC.

V usage is TRBV6-5 and J usage is TRBJ2-7; 9 bases fit TRBD2. Trimming at V came to 0 bases and at J to 2 bases, leaving 5 bases not matched to a gene. CDR1 and CDR2 (germline): MNHEY, SVGAGI. The CDR3 spans 16 residues. The CDR3 spells CASSYSPSGGPYEQYF. The CDR3 region has the DNA TGTGCCAGCAGTTACTCGCCAAGCGGGGGGCCCTACGAGCAGTACTTC.

The CDR3 spells CASSTTGVYGYTF. The DNA of the CDR3 is TGTGCCAGCAGCACGACAGGGGTATATGGCTACACCTTC. The rearrangement links TRBV14 to TRBJ1-2; 8 bases agree with TRBD1. Germline V CDR1 and CDR2: SGHDN, FVKESK. The CDR3 runs to 13 residues. The junction had 4 bases not matched to a gene; V was cut back by 5 bases and J by 5 bases.

The chain combines TRBV19 with TRBJ2-1; tentatively, D is TRBD1 (5 bases). Germline lookup yields CDR1 LNHDA and CDR2 SQIVND (reference sequence). The CDR3 length is 14 residues. V dropped 8 bases and J dropped 0 bases, with 11 bases sitting between them. The CDR3 DNA follows: TGTGCCAGTCGGCAGGGAAACTCCTACAATGAGCAGTTCTTC. Translating it yields CASRQGNSYNEQFF.

The chain employs TRBV19 and TRBJ2-7, with TRBD1 identical over 7 bases. This CDR3 spans 11 amino acids. V lost 10 bases, J lost 6 bases, and 6 bases stayed unmatched. Germline values: CDR1 LNHDA, CDR2 SQIVND (reference sequence). For the CDR3, the DNA is TGTGCCACTACGACAGGGATCGAGCAGTACTTC. This encodes CATTTGIEQYF. The whole variable domain, filled in from reference TRBV19 and TRBJ2-7, reads DGGITQSPKYLFRKEGQNVTLSCEQNLNHDAMYWYRQDPGQGLRLIYYSQIVNDFQKGDIAEGYSVSREKKESFPLTVTSAQKNPTAFYLCATTTGIEQYFGPGTRLTVT.

The rearrangement joins TRBV4-2 to TRBJ1-3; D is unresolved. Trimming shortened V by 2 bases and J by 12 bases, and 14 bases separated the two germline ends. The germline gives CDR1 LGHNA, CDR2 YNFKEQ. This CDR3 contains 13 residues. The CDR3: CASSQSPPSVIYF. The CDR3 nucleotides are TGTGCCAGCAGCCAAAGCCCCCCGTCCGTCATATATTTT.

This chain uses TRBV5-6 with TRBJ1-4; D may be TRBD1 (6 bases). Germline V gene sequence: CDR1 SGHDT, CDR2 YYEEEE. V lost 4 bases to trimming and J lost 5 bases, with 21 bases between them. The CDR3 totals 17 residues. The CDR3 loop is CASSTAIPTGGNEKLFF. The CDR3 nucleotides read TGTGCCAGCAGCACAGCTATTCCAACGGGGGGCAATGAAAAACTGTTTTTT.

The chain couples TRBV29-1 to TRBJ2-1, with 9 bases lining up with TRBD1. The CDR3 has 17 residues. Germline V gene sequence: CDR1 SQVTM, CDR2 ANQGSEA. Trimming at V came to 3 bases and at J to 9 bases, leaving 18 bases not matched to a gene. CDR3 in amino acids: CSVDGEAGQGLPTEQFF. CDR3 nucleotide sequence: TGCAGCGTTGACGGAGAAGCGGGACAGGGCCTACCTACTGAGCAGTTCTTC.

This sequence joins TRBV5-4 and TRBJ2-7; the match to TRBD2 covers 9 bases. The CDR3 covers 16 residues. Germline V lookup: CDR1 SGHNT, CDR2 YYREEE (reference sequence). V was clipped by 5 bases and J by 12 bases; unmatched bases: 21. The CDR3 DNA is TGTGCCAGCAGGTGGCGAGCGGGACTAGCTTTTTGCAGGGGGTACTTC. Protein: CASRWRAGLAFCRGYF.